This TCR beta chain was observed in a study of early stage breast cancer tumors. Measured with immunoSEQ multiplex PCR; TCRdb has only the in-frame clones, and not every one. The table shows more than 55,000 clones, with about 85% occurring only once. J lost 1 base, V lost 7 bases, and 8 bases had no gene match. The germline gives CDR1 MDHEN, CDR2 SYDVKM. This CDR3 spans 15 amino acids. The origin of this receptor is a person between 35 and 49 years old with breast cancer. This chain joins TRBV28 and TRBJ2-7; 9 bases map to TRBD1. Sample: blood. CDR3 DNA: TGTGCCAGCACACCGGTCGGACAGGGGTCCTACGAGCAGTACTTC. Translation: CASTPVGQGSYEQYF.